This passage covers 10 T cell receptor beta chains from one sample sequenced in a study of blood T cell repertoires in COVID-19. Generated by immunoSEQ multiplex PCR, the TCRdb table keeps only in-frame clones and is missing some. This sample has about 180,000 clones; about 81% occur once, and the top ten carry around 11%. Sequences were obtained from peripheral blood. The source of these receptors is a woman older than 75 with COVID-19, enrolled during active disease.

V is TRBV18 and J is TRBJ2-3; 7 positions agree with TRBD1. This CDR3 is built from 14 residues. The ends lost 3 bases at V and 5 bases at J; junction bases unmatched: 5. The germline V gene encodes CDR1 KGHSH and CDR2 LQKENI. The CDR3 DNA reads TGTGCCAGCTCACCGGTTTCAGGGGGAGATACGCAGTATTTT. It translates to CASSPVSGGDTQYF.

This sequence joins TRBV6-1 and TRBJ1-6, with 8 bases fitting TRBD1. CDR1 is MNHNS and CDR2 is SASEGT in the germline V gene. The CDR3 extends over 14 amino acids. V lost 6 bases, J lost 7 bases, and 5 bases stayed unmatched. The CDR3 DNA reads TGTGCCAGCAGGGACAGGGAGAGCAATTCACCCCTCCACTTT. Protein product: CASRDRESNSPLHF.

The chain carries TRBV5-5 and TRBJ2-7; 16 bases agree with TRBD2. The CDR3 length is 17 residues. V was clipped by 3 bases and J by 1 base; unmatched bases: 4. Germline lookup yields CDR1 SGHKS and CDR2 YYEKEE (reference sequence). In DNA form, the CDR3 reads TGTGCCAGCAGCTCGGGACTAGCGGGAGGGCAATCCTACGAGCAGTACTTC. It specifies CASSSGLAGGQSYEQYF.

This chain connects TRBV3-1 (or the pseudogene TRBV3-2) to TRBJ1-2; D not resolved. Between the trimmed V and J ends, which lost 0 bases and 4 bases, there was a span of 12 bases. CDR3 size: 15 residues. Germline V gene data show CDR1 as LGHDT and CDR2 as YNNKEL (reference sequence). The CDR3 DNA reads TGTGCCAGCAGCCAAGAGTGGGCAGCGGTCTATGGCTACACCTTC. Its translation is CASSQEWAAVYGYTF.

The genes are TRBV2 and TRBJ1-5; TRBD1 matches at 7 bases. V trimming: 6 bases; J trimming: 3 bases; junction bases outside the gene matches: 5. The CDR3 length is 14 residues. CDR1 and CDR2 from the germline V gene are SNHLY and FYNNEI. CDR3 amino acids: CASSVQGSNQPQHF. The CDR3 nucleotides read TGTGCCAGCAGCGTACAGGGGTCCAATCAGCCCCAGCATTTT. Based on the CDR3 plus reference TRBV2 and TRBJ1-5, the full variable domain is EPEVTQTPSHQVTQMGQEVILRCVPISNHLYFYWYRQILGQKVEFLVSFYNNEISEKSEIFDDQFSVERPDGSNFTLKIRSTKLEDSAMYFCASSVQGSNQPQHFGDGTRLSIL.

This chain connects TRBV18 to TRBJ1-2; the match to TRBD1 covers 10 bases. The germline V gene has CDR1 KGHSH and CDR2 LQKENI. The CDR3 runs 16 residues. Trimming took 1 base from V and 5 from J; bases not matched to a gene: 7. The DNA for the CDR3 is TGTGCCAGCTCACCACAGGGGACAGGGGCGAGGTATGGCTACACCTTC. Its protein product is CASSPQGTGARYGYTF.

The chain employs TRBV27 and TRBJ2-3, with 7 bases identical to TRBD2. CDR1 MNHEY and CDR2 SMNVEV come from the germline V gene (reference sequence). This CDR3 comprises 14 residues. Trimming at V came to 1 base and at J to 3 bases, leaving 1 base not matched to a gene. CDR3 in amino acids: CASSLWGGTDTQYF. The CDR3 nucleotides are TGTGCCAGCAGTTTATGGGGAGGGACAGATACGCAGTATTTT.

V usage is TRBV27 and J usage is TRBJ1-2; no reliable D call. V lost 4 bases and J 1 base, leaving 10 bases between the germline ends. Germline assignment: CDR1 MNHEY and CDR2 SMNVEV (reference sequence). The CDR3 is 14 residues long. The CDR3 coding sequence is TGTGCCAGCAGTTATGACACAAATAACTATGGCTACACCTTC. Protein: CASSYDTNNYGYTF.

This sequence joins TRBV19 and TRBJ1-2; D is ambiguous. This CDR3 has 12 residues. V was clipped by 1 base and J by 8 bases, with 8 bases between them. The germline CDR1 and CDR2 sequences are LNHDA and SQIVND (reference sequence). CDR3 loop: CASSIGARGYTF. In DNA form, the CDR3 reads TGTGCCAGTAGTATAGGGGCAAGAGGCTACACCTTC.

The chain couples TRBV28 to TRBJ2-3; D gene ambiguous. The V end lost 3 bases, the J end lost 4 bases, and 5 bases lay between the germline ends. Germline values: CDR1 MDHEN, CDR2 SYDVKM. The CDR3 runs 12 residues. CDR3 in amino acids: CASSFGPDTQYF. The DNA of the CDR3 is TGTGCCAGCAGTTTCGGTCCAGATACGCAGTATTTT.